The 32 T cell receptor beta chains given below trace back to one sample, sequenced in a study of radiation and T cells in renal cell carcinoma. Time point specified: blood 4 weeks post-SBRT, at nephrectomy. The treatment was: 15 Gy SBRT to primary tumor, nephrectomy 4 weeks later. Assay: immunoSEQ multiplex PCR; the TCRdb copy retains only in-frame clones and omits some. The table has tens of thousands of clones, about 85% seen once; the top ten hold around a third. This specimen was blood, taken from a patient whose treatment included radiotherapy and nephrectomy. Receptor source: a man aged 55-75 years with renal cell carcinoma.

The V gene is TRBV5-6, the J gene TRBJ2-1; D gene uncertain. Between the trimmed V and J ends, which lost 3 bases and 10 bases, there was a span of 14 bases. The CDR3 extends over 13 amino acids. The germline gives CDR1 SGHDT, CDR2 YYEEEE. CDR3 DNA: TGTGCCAGCAGCTGGACGCCTAAGCCGGAGCAGTTCTTC. This encodes CASSWTPKPEQFF. The full variable domain, its missing parts supplied by reference TRBV5-6 and TRBJ2-1, is DAGVTQSPTHLIKTRGQQVTLRCSPKSGHDTVSWYQQALGQGPQFIFQYYEEEERQRGNFPDRFSGHQFPNYSSELNVNALLLGDSALYLCASSWTPKPEQFFGPGTRLTVL.

This chain links TRBV5-4 with TRBJ2-2; 8 nucleotides align to TRBD1. The germline CDR1 and CDR2 sequences are SGHNT and YYREEE (reference sequence). Trimming took 6 bases from V and 3 from J; bases not matched to a gene: 10. The CDR3 length is 16 residues. CDR3 DNA: TGTGCCAGCACGACCGGACAGGGAAGGCACACCGGGGAGCTGTTTTTT. It codes for CASTTGQGRHTGELFF.

Notes on this clone: Germline and junction disagree at one end, which may indicate a read error. The V and J genes are TRBV5-8 and TRBJ2-3; no firm D call. Germline V lookup: CDR1 SGHTS, CDR2 YDEGEE. This CDR3 region has 15 residues. This chain's CDR3 is CASNLKGYGTDTQYF. Written as DNA, the CDR3 is TGTGCCAGCAACTTGAAAGGATACGGCACAGATACGCAGTATTTT.

This clone was found once. This rearrangement joins TRBV7-9 to TRBJ2-7; no definite D call. CDR1 is SEHNR, CDR2 FQNEAQ, per germline (reference sequence). The CDR3 has 14 amino acids. The V and J ends lost 8 bases and 7 bases respectively, with 21 bases between them. The CDR3 coding sequence is TGTGCCAGCGGACCTTCGAGTAGCCCGTGGGAGCAGTACTTC. Residues: CASGPSSSPWEQYF. Using reference TRBV7-9 and TRBJ2-7 for the parts outside the CDR3, the full variable domain is DTGVSQNPRHKITKRGQNVTFRCDPISEHNRLYWYRQTLGQGPEFLTYFQNEAQLEKSRLLSDRFSAERPKGSFSTLEIQRTEQGDSAMYLCASGPSSSPWEQYFGPGTRLTVT.

The J gene is TRBJ2-7, the V gene TRBV9, with unresolved D. Trimming removed 0 bases from V and 2 bases from J, with 15 bases in between. The CDR3 contains 16 residues. Germline CDR1 reads SGDLS; CDR2 reads YYNGEE. The chain's CDR3 is CASSVGDGDWAYEQYF. Written as DNA, the CDR3 is TGTGCCAGCAGCGTAGGAGACGGTGACTGGGCCTACGAGCAGTACTTC.

Comments on this clone: This same CDR3 is encoded by further DNA sequences in the sample. The rearrangement joins TRBV30 to TRBJ1-4, with a weak D call TRBD1 (5 bases). Trimming removed 0 bases from V and 4 bases from J, with 12 bases in between. Germline values: CDR1 GTSNPN, CDR2 SVGIG (reference sequence). The CDR3 extends over 15 amino acids. The CDR3 loop is CAWSVIGASNEKLFF. CDR3 in DNA: TGTGCCTGGAGTGTAATCGGGGCGAGTAATGAAAAACTGTTTTTT. Full variable domain (outside the CDR3, taken from reference TRBV30 and TRBJ1-4): SQTIHQWPATLVQPVGSPLSLECTVEGTSNPNLYWYRQAAGRGLQLLFYSVGIGQISSEVPQNLSASRPQDRQFILSSKKLLLSDSGFYLCAWSVIGASNEKLFFGSGTQLSVL.

The chain links TRBV6-6 to TRBJ1-2; D is undetermined. Germline-derived CDR1 and CDR2 are MNHNY and SVGAGI (reference sequence). This CDR3 region has 14 residues. V dropped 0 bases and J dropped 3 bases, with 8 bases sitting between them. The CDR3 here is CASSYSEGDYGYTF. CDR3 sequence (DNA): TGTGCCAGCAGTTACTCGGAGGGAGACTATGGCTACACCTTC.

The chain carries TRBV7-9 and TRBJ2-3; no reliable D call. The CDR3 is made up of 13 amino acids. Germline V gene data show CDR1 as SEHNR and CDR2 as FQNEAQ (reference sequence). Trimming left V 1 base short and J 2 bases short, with 4 bases between. The CDR3 coding sequence is TGTGCCAGCAGCTTAGTTGTCACAGATACGCAGTATTTT. This sequence encodes CASSLVVTDTQYF.

The chain uses TRBV7-9 and TRBJ2-5; 7 bases are a match to TRBD2. The CDR3 covers 13 residues. Trimming removed 4 bases from V and 5 bases from J; junction bases left unmatched: 4. Germline lookup yields CDR1 SEHNR and CDR2 FQNEAQ (reference sequence). In DNA, the CDR3 is TGTGCCAGCAGCTCTACTAGCGTGGAGACCCAGTACTTC. Encoded protein: CASSSTSVETQYF. The full variable domain, completed using reference TRBV7-9 and TRBJ2-5, is DTGVSQNPRHKITKRGQNVTFRCDPISEHNRLYWYRQTLGQGPEFLTYFQNEAQLEKSRLLSDRFSAERPKGSFSTLEIQRTEQGDSAMYLCASSSTSVETQYFGPGTRLLVL.

V usage is TRBV4-2 and J usage is TRBJ1-1; 11 bases align to TRBD1. Germline loops: CDR1 LGHNA, CDR2 YNFKEQ. The J segment lost 4 bases and the V segment lost 1 base, leaving 2 bases of the junction unmatched. The CDR3 spans 15 residues. CDR3 nucleotide sequence: TGTGCCAGCAGCCAAGCCGGGACAGGGGGCACTGAAGCTTTCTTT. This codes for CASSQAGTGGTEAFF.

The V gene is TRBV15, the J gene TRBJ2-7, with 7 positions matching TRBD2. V shed 5 bases and J 4 bases; nucleotides not matched to a gene: 8. In germline, CDR1 is LNHNV, CDR2 YYDKDF (reference sequence). The CDR3 loop spans 14 amino acids. The DNA of the CDR3 is TGTGCCACCAGCCGGACGGGAGGCAGATACGAGCAGTACTTC. Its translation is CATSRTGGRYEQYF. Combining the CDR3 with reference TRBV15 and TRBJ2-7 gives the whole variable domain DAMVIQNPRYQVTQFGKPVTLSCSQTLNHNVMYWYQQKSSQAPKLLFHYYDKDFNNEADTPDNFQSRRPNTSFCFLDIRSPGLGDTAMYLCATSRTGGRYEQYFGPGTRLTVT.

The V gene is TRBV11-3, the J gene TRBJ2-1; 8 positions match TRBD2. The CDR3 length is 14 residues. J was trimmed by 8 bases and V by 1 base; bases with no gene match: 4. Germline CDR1 SGHNT, CDR2 YENEEA. CDR3 bases: TGTGCCAGCAGCTTAGGGGGACTAGGGGATGAGCAGTTCTTC. Translating it yields CASSLGGLGDEQFF.

This chain uses TRBV6-4 with TRBJ2-1; 7 nucleotides line up with TRBD1. Per germline, CDR1 MRHNA and CDR2 SNTAGT. V lost 0 bases, J lost 6 bases, and 2 bases stayed unmatched. This CDR3 spans 14 amino acids. The CDR3: CASSDSAGGNEQFF. The CDR3 DNA follows: TGTGCCAGCAGTGACTCAGCAGGGGGCAATGAGCAGTTCTTC.

The chain uses TRBV2 and TRBJ2-7; 9 bases fit TRBD2. The V segment lost 7 bases and the J segment 7 bases; nucleotides outside the gene matches: 8. Germline V gene sequence: CDR1 SNHLY, CDR2 FYNNEI. This CDR3 is built from 13 residues. The CDR3 here is CASTGLAGTEQYF. The CDR3 nucleotides are TGTGCCAGCACGGGACTAGCCGGGACAGAGCAGTACTTC. Variable domain in full (rest from reference TRBV2 and TRBJ2-7): EPEVTQTPSHQVTQMGQEVILRCVPISNHLYFYWYRQILGQKVEFLVSFYNNEISEKSEIFDDQFSVERPDGSNFTLKIRSTKLEDSAMYFCASTGLAGTEQYFGPGTRLTVT.

This clone has more than one count but fewer than ten. Other DNA sequences in this sample translate to the same CDR3. The chain employs TRBV6-6 and TRBJ1-2; D call uncertain. Between the trimmed V and J ends, which lost 4 bases and 8 bases, there was a span of 8 bases. The CDR3 is 11 residues long. The germline gives CDR1 MNHNY, CDR2 SVGAGI (reference sequence). As DNA, the CDR3 is TGTGCCAGCAGTTCATTGGGGGGCTACACCTTC. Translated, it gives CASSSLGGYTF.

This rearrangement joins TRBV7-2 to TRBJ2-3; D uncertain. With 7 bases removed from V and 2 bases from J, the gap between germline ends came to 13 bases. Germline V gene sequence: CDR1 SGHTA, CDR2 FQGNSA. This CDR3 has 14 residues. The CDR3 sequence: CASTRAGNTDTQYF. CDR3 nucleotides: TGTGCCAGCACCCGGGCAGGAAACACAGATACGCAGTATTTT.

The J gene is TRBJ1-1, the V gene TRBV6-6; 11 bases are a match to TRBD1. Germline CDR1 and CDR2: MNHNY and SVGAGI (reference sequence). The trim removed 4 bases at V and 7 bases at J, leaving 11 bases unmatched. The CDR3 spans 16 residues. In nucleotides, the CDR3 is TGTGCCAGCAGTTTAGGACAGGGGGCGTCTAGCGGTGAAGCTTTCTTT. The encoded protein is CASSLGQGASSGEAFF.

J is TRBJ2-7 and V is TRBV29-1, with TRBD1 matching 10 bases. V dropped 6 bases and J dropped 11; count of bases not matched to a gene: 13. The CDR3 covers 13 residues. The germline CDR1 and CDR2 sequences are SQVTM and ANQGSEA. CDR3 sequence: CSVLTWGQGFEYF. The CDR3, as DNA: TGCAGCGTACTAACCTGGGGACAGGGGTTTGAGTACTTC.

The chain joins TRBV2 to TRBJ1-1; D gene ambiguous. V gave up 5 bases and J gave up 8 bases, with 15 bases separating them. This CDR3 comprises 13 residues. The V gene's germline CDR1 is SNHLY and CDR2 FYNNEI. The CDR3 spells CASSRFREKEAFF. The CDR3 DNA reads as TGTGCCAGCAGTCGCTTCCGGGAGAAAGAAGCTTTCTTT.

The gene calls are TRBV18 and TRBJ2-3; D uncertain. Germline V gene lookup returns CDR1 KGHSH and CDR2 LQKENI. The CDR3 sequence is 13 residues long. V lost 3 bases and J 6 bases, leaving 10 bases between the germline ends. CDR3 coding DNA: TGTGCCAGCTCACCTGGTAGGGCGGATACGCAGTATTTT. Protein: CASSPGRADTQYF.

The rearrangement joins TRBV29-1 to TRBJ1-2; 7 positions agree with TRBD1. The CDR3 has 12 residues. With V trimmed by 3 bases and J by 6 bases, 4 bases remained unmatched. Germline CDR1 and CDR2: SQVTM and ANQGSEA. As DNA, the CDR3 is TGCAGCGTTGAGGCCCAGGGGGATGGCTACACCTTC. Translation gives CSVEAQGDGYTF.

The genes are TRBV4-1 and TRBJ1-2; D unclear. V lost 4 bases and J 0 bases, leaving 9 bases between the germline ends. This CDR3 contains 14 residues. CDR1 is MGHRA and CDR2 is YSYEKL in the germline V gene. CDR3 nucleotide sequence: TGCGCCAGCAGCCCCCTGACGTCTAACTATGGCTACACCTTC. This gives the protein CASSPLTSNYGYTF.

The V call is TRBV9, the J call TRBJ2-1; a weak D match, TRBD2 (6 bases). V was pared by 4 bases and J by 8 bases, with 16 bases between. Germline V gene sequence: CDR1 SGDLS, CDR2 YYNGEE. The CDR3 extends over 14 amino acids. CDR3 sequence (DNA): TGTGCCAGCAGCTCCCCCGGGGGATCCGATGAGCAGTTCTTC. It translates to CASSSPGGSDEQFF.

This sequence joins TRBV12-5 and TRBJ2-7; D remains ambiguous. The germline gives CDR1 LGHNT, CDR2 FRNRAP. The CDR3 is 12 amino acids. Trimming removed 2 bases at V and 4 bases at J, with 6 bases between. This CDR3 reads CASGLNTYEQYF. DNA of the CDR3: TGTGCTAGTGGTTTGAACACTTACGAGCAGTACTTC.

The count of this clone is one. The gene calls are TRBV10-1 and TRBJ2-5, with 11 nucleotides matching TRBD2. V lost 0 bases and J lost 5; bases outside the gene matches: 5. Germline loops: CDR1 WNHNN, CDR2 SYGVQD (reference sequence). The CDR3 consists of 16 residues. In DNA form, the CDR3 reads TGCGCCAGCAGTGAGTCGGCTAGCGGGAGGCGGGAGACCCAGTACTTC. It encodes CASSESASGRRETQYF.

This clone was observed once. J is TRBJ1-2 and V is TRBV30; D remains ambiguous. Per germline, CDR1 GTSNPN and CDR2 SVGIG (reference sequence). V lost 2 bases to trimming and J lost 8 bases, with 12 bases between them. This CDR3 is built from 12 residues. This CDR3 reads CAWSRRVKGYTF. In DNA form, the CDR3 reads TGTGCCTGGAGTAGGAGGGTTAAGGGCTACACCTTC.

This clone was found a few times. This chain joins TRBV14 and TRBJ1-1; D is unresolved. V dropped 1 base and J dropped 4 bases, with 16 bases sitting between them. The CDR3 consists of 16 residues. The germline V gene encodes CDR1 SGHDN and CDR2 FVKESK. The chain's CDR3 is CASSQGVGIVSTEAFF. The CDR3 DNA sequence: TGTGCCAGCAGCCAAGGGGTAGGGATTGTCTCCACTGAAGCTTTCTTT.

V gene TRBV5-6 combines with J gene TRBJ1-2; D remains ambiguous. Germline V CDR1 and CDR2: SGHDT, YYEEEE. V lost 5 bases and J 5 bases, leaving 19 bases between the germline ends. The CDR3 contains 15 residues. The chain's CDR3 is CASSHVRIPWYGYTF. The CDR3 DNA reads TGTGCCAGCAGTCATGTAAGGATACCTTGGTATGGCTACACCTTC.

The table lists this clone with a few counts. The gene calls are TRBV5-6 and TRBJ2-7; D call uncertain. V was trimmed by 2 bases and J by 3 bases, leaving 3 bases between them. CDR1 is SGHDT, CDR2 YYEEEE, per germline. The CDR3 covers 11 residues. As DNA, the CDR3 is TGTGCCAGCAGCTTAAACTACGAGCAGTACTTC. It specifies CASSLNYEQYF.

The J gene is TRBJ2-7, the V gene TRBV4-3; D may be TRBD1 (5 bases). The V gene's germline CDR1 is LGHNA and CDR2 YSLEER. Trimming stripped 1 base from V and 2 bases from J, with 12 bases between. This CDR3 has 15 amino acids. In DNA, the CDR3 is TGCGCCAGCAGCCAAGCTGCGGACACGACCTACGAGCAGTACTTC. Its protein product is CASSQAADTTYEQYF.

The genes are TRBV5-1 and TRBJ2-3; D unresolved. The CDR3 runs to 12 residues. Trimming removed 0 bases from V and 2 bases from J, with 1 base in between. Germline-derived CDR1 and CDR2 are SGHRS and YFSETQ. The CDR3 sequence: CASSLATDTQYF. In nucleotides, the CDR3 is TGCGCCAGCAGCTTGGCCACAGATACGCAGTATTTT.

The V gene is TRBV25-1, the J gene TRBJ1-2; TRBD1 matches at 8 bases. Trimming took 8 bases from V and 8 from J; bases not matched to a gene: 16. Per the germline V gene, CDR1 is MGHDK and CDR2 is SYGVNS. This CDR3 comprises 15 residues. DNA of the CDR3: TGTGCCAGCGGGGAGGACAGGGAGGGACTAGAGGGCTACACCTTC. It is translated as CASGEDREGLEGYTF.